This TCR beta chain was recorded in a study of blood T cell repertoires in COVID-19. Across the whole study: From T cells, B-cell-depleted T cells, or PBMCs came the material, which was cDNA or gDNA.

The CDR3 spans 15 residues. Per germline, CDR1 SGDLS and CDR2 YYNGEE. V was pared by 3 bases and J by 9 bases, with 16 bases between. Original data processing: Estimation of nucleated cell counts relied on the amplification of reference gene primers. The data were produced by immunoSEQ multiplex PCR, yet TCRdb's version contains in-frame clones alone and is incomplete. The D gene and trimming were derived from the DNA, and the V and J assignments and clone size from that table. The repertoire holds fewer than 350,000 clones, roughly 90% seen once, with approximately 12% in the top ten. One Seattle source followed patients from active infection through their disease course.

The material sequenced was peripheral blood. The gene calls are TRBV9 and TRBJ1-6, with a tentative D call TRBD1 (5 bases). The source is a woman in her 30s with COVID-19, enrolled during active disease. As DNA, the CDR3 is TGTGCCAGCAGCGCCTTAGGGGCCCAGGGTTCACCCCTCCACTTT. This codes for CASSALGAQGSPLHF.